Below are 21 T cell receptor beta chains sequenced from a single sample in a study of blood T cell repertoires in COVID-19. The protocol was immunoSEQ multiplex PCR, while the TCRdb copy is restricted to in-frame clones and leaves out a portion. The sample lists some 460,000 clones, around 87% seen once, with roughly 0.72% in the top ten. Material for sequencing was PBMCs or T cells enriched from blood (not recorded which). The receptors here all came from a woman in her late teens or twenties who had recovered from COVID-19.

This clone was seen more than once but under ten times. The rearrangement uses TRBV27 and TRBJ2-7; the match to TRBD1 covers 8 bases. J gave up 0 bases and V 4 bases, and 8 bases lay outside the gene matches. Looked up from germline, CDR1 is MNHEY and CDR2 is SMNVEV (reference sequence). The CDR3 loop spans 16 amino acids. This CDR3 is CASSSPGGTGSYEQYF. The CDR3 DNA is TGTGCCAGCAGTTCTCCCGGTGGGACAGGCTCCTACGAGCAGTACTTC.

The V gene is TRBV19, the J gene TRBJ1-5, with a weak D call TRBD1 (6 bases). Per germline, CDR1 LNHDA and CDR2 SQIVND (reference sequence). The V end was cut by 3 bases, the J end by 2 bases, with 26 bases between. The CDR3 covers 20 residues. Here the CDR3 reads CASSISGGSVGRTGNQPQHF. CDR3 nucleotides: TGTGCCAGTAGTATTTCGGGGGGCAGCGTGGGTCGGACAGGCAATCAGCCCCAGCATTTT.

The J gene is TRBJ1-6, the V gene TRBV30, with a weak D call TRBD1 (6 bases). CDR1 and CDR2 from the germline V gene are GTSNPN and SVGIG (reference sequence). The CDR3 is made up of 13 amino acids. V dropped 3 bases and J dropped 7 bases, with 10 bases sitting between them. The CDR3 DNA follows: TGTGCCTGGAGGTATCAGGGGAATTCACCCCTCCACTTT. The encoded protein is CAWRYQGNSPLHF.

CDR3 sequence: CATSDHRGRGTGELFF. The CDR3 DNA is TGTGCCACCAGTGATCACAGGGGGCGAGGCACCGGGGAGCTGTTTTTT. V usage is TRBV24-1 and J usage is TRBJ2-2, with TRBD1 matching 9 bases. This CDR3 has 16 amino acids. V dropped 3 bases and J dropped 4; count of bases not matched to a gene: 5. CDR1 KGHDR and CDR2 SFDVKD come from the germline V gene.

CDR3 in DNA: TGTGCCACGTCAGGGGGAGAGAGCAATCAGCCCCAGCATTTT. Its protein product is CATSGGESNQPQHF. The V and J genes are TRBV27 and TRBJ1-5; 7 bases align to TRBD1. Per the germline V gene, CDR1 is MNHEY and CDR2 is SMNVEV (reference sequence). J was trimmed by 1 base and V by 10 bases; bases with no gene match: 7. This CDR3 spans 14 amino acids.

The chain carries TRBV27 and TRBJ1-5; D remains ambiguous. Germline values: CDR1 MNHEY, CDR2 SMNVEV (reference sequence). V was trimmed by 6 bases and J by 0 bases, leaving 3 bases between them. The CDR3 spans 12 residues. The CDR3 nucleotides are TGTGCCAGCAGCCATAGCAATCAGCCCCAGCATTTT. Its translation is CASSHSNQPQHF.

This clone was detected ten times or more. This chain connects TRBV2 to TRBJ1-5; no clear D. Per germline, CDR1 SNHLY and CDR2 FYNNEI. This CDR3 is built from 15 residues. V shed 2 bases and J shed 1 base, with 9 bases lying between them. The CDR3 nucleotides are TGTGCCAGCAGTGAAACCGGGAGGAGCAATCAGCCCCAGCATTTT. Protein sequence: CASSETGRSNQPQHF. Filled out from reference TRBV2 and TRBJ1-5, the complete variable domain reads EPEVTQTPSHQVTQMGQEVILRCVPISNHLYFYWYRQILGQKVEFLVSFYNNEISEKSEIFDDQFSVERPDGSNFTLKIRSTKLEDSAMYFCASSETGRSNQPQHFGDGTRLSIL.

The chain recombines TRBV5-1 with TRBJ2-7; perhaps TRBD2 as D (6 bases). The CDR3 loop spans 15 amino acids. The germline V and J ends were trimmed by 3 bases and 0 bases, with 13 bases remaining between them. Germline V gives CDR1 SGHRS, CDR2 YFSETQ. Here the CDR3 reads CASSSGGTVSYEQYF. CDR3 nucleotide sequence: TGCGCCAGCAGCTCCGGAGGGACTGTCTCCTACGAGCAGTACTTC. Filled out from reference TRBV5-1 and TRBJ2-7, the complete variable domain reads KAGVTQTPRYLIKTRGQQVTLSCSPISGHRSVSWYQQTPGQGLQFLFEYFSETQRNKGNFPGRFSGRQFSNSRSEMNVSTLELGDSALYLCASSSGGTVSYEQYFGPGTRLTVT.

V gene TRBV5-6 combines with J gene TRBJ1-5, with 10 bases aligning to TRBD1. Unmatched junction bases numbered 4, after V lost 4 bases and J lost 3 bases. Germline V gives CDR1 SGHDT, CDR2 YYEEEE. This CDR3 is 15 amino acids long. The CDR3: CASSMTGGSNQPQHF. As DNA, the CDR3 is TGTGCCAGCAGCATGACAGGGGGCTCCAATCAGCCCCAGCATTTT.

This chain connects TRBV6-2 or TRBV6-3 to TRBJ1-5; tentatively, D is TRBD1 (6 bases). The length of the CDR3 is 14 residues. Deletions cut 6 bases from V and 5 bases from J, with 14 bases between. Germline V lookup: CDR1 MNHEY, CDR2 SVGEGT. CDR3 loop: CASSTGPTHQPQHF. In DNA form, the CDR3 reads TGTGCCAGCAGCACAGGGCCCACCCATCAGCCCCAGCATTTT.

The V and J genes are TRBV28 and TRBJ1-6; D gene ambiguous. Germline V lookup: CDR1 MDHEN, CDR2 SYDVKM. The CDR3 is made up of 15 amino acids. V lost 3 bases and J 11 bases, leaving 17 bases between the germline ends. CDR3 sequence: CASSFIDTVRTPLHF. The CDR3 DNA follows: TGTGCCAGCAGTTTTATTGACACCGTGCGAACACCCCTCCACTTT.

The chain joins TRBV2 to TRBJ2-1; D is unresolved. Germline CDR1 and CDR2: SNHLY and FYNNEI. The CDR3 is made up of 13 amino acids. Trimming took off 8 bases at V and 0 bases at J, with 8 bases between the two ends. CDR3 bases: TGTGCCAGCCGTTCCTACTCCTACAATGAGCAGTTCTTC. This codes for CASRSYSYNEQFF. Using reference TRBV2 and TRBJ2-1 for the parts outside the CDR3, the full variable domain is EPEVTQTPSHQVTQMGQEVILRCVPISNHLYFYWYRQILGQKVEFLVSFYNNEISEKSEIFDDQFSVERPDGSNFTLKIRSTKLEDSAMYFCASRSYSYNEQFFGPGTRLTVL.

This chain joins TRBV2 and TRBJ1-2; TRBD1 is a possible D gene (6 bases). CDR3 length: 13 residues. The germline CDR1 and CDR2 sequences are SNHLY and FYNNEI. V gave up 5 bases and J gave up 6 bases, with 13 bases separating them. The CDR3: CASSPRTEDGYTF. The CDR3 nucleotides read TGTGCCAGCAGTCCCCGGACAGAGGATGGCTACACCTTC.

The chain links TRBV7-6 to TRBJ1-4; no clear D gene. The length of the CDR3 is 13 residues. The ends were cut back, 2 bases at V and 6 bases at J, with 7 bases in the middle. CDR1 is SGHVS, CDR2 FNYEAQ, per germline. The CDR3 protein is CASSLNSDEKLFF. DNA of the CDR3: TGTGCCAGCAGCTTAAATTCGGATGAAAAACTGTTTTTT.

V usage is TRBV6-5 and J usage is TRBJ2-7; the D is unclear. Germline CDR1 is MNHEY and CDR2 is SVGAGI. CDR3 length: 13 amino acids. V was cut by 8 bases and J by 3 bases, with 14 bases left in between. CDR3 region: CASYDDSSYEQYF. The CDR3 nucleotides read TGTGCCAGCTATGATGATAGTAGCTACGAGCAGTACTTC.

The CDR3 DNA reads TGTGCCAGCACAGGGGGAGAGACTGAAGCTTTCTTT. It codes for CASTGGETEAFF. The rearrangement joins TRBV2 to TRBJ1-1; 7 bases line up with TRBD1. The CDR3 runs to 12 residues. The junction had 4 bases not matched to a gene; V was cut back by 7 bases and J by 5 bases. Germline V lookup: CDR1 SNHLY, CDR2 FYNNEI.

V gene TRBV5-5 combines with J gene TRBJ2-7; D might be TRBD1 (5 bases). The CDR3 consists of 16 residues. Germline CDR1 reads SGHKS; CDR2 reads YYEKEE (reference sequence). V lost 4 bases and J lost 5, with 22 bases in between. CDR3 loop: CASSRLTDSRTNEQYF. CDR3 DNA: TGTGCCAGCAGCCGACTGACCGACAGTAGGACAAACGAGCAGTACTTC.

The chain couples TRBV6-1 to TRBJ1-6; D gene uncertain. The V end lost 2 bases, the J end lost 10 bases, and 9 bases lay between the germline ends. Germline CDR1 and CDR2: MNHNS and SASEGT. The CDR3 has 13 residues. The DNA of the CDR3 is TGTGCCAGCAGTGAAATCGGGAGATCACCCCTCCACTTT. Protein: CASSEIGRSPLHF.

This chain links TRBV2 with TRBJ1-1; 7 bases fit TRBD1. In germline, CDR1 is SNHLY, CDR2 FYNNEI. The CDR3 sequence is 15 residues long. V shed 6 bases, J shed 0 bases, and the junction held 7 bases outside the gene matches. The CDR3 loop is CASRDTGAVNTEAFF. CDR3 DNA sequence: TGTGCCAGCAGGGATACAGGGGCCGTGAACACTGAAGCTTTCTTT.

The chain employs TRBV5-1 and TRBJ1-1; D unresolved. CDR3 length: 13 residues. Germline-derived CDR1 and CDR2 are SGHRS and YFSETQ. The V and J ends lost 0 bases and 9 bases respectively, with 12 bases between them. DNA for the CDR3: TGCGCCAGCAGCTTGGCCGCGACAACTCAAGCTTTCTTT. It codes for CASSLAATTQAFF.

Only one count was recorded for this clone. The chain couples TRBV2 to TRBJ2-7, with D tentatively TRBD1 (5 bases). The CDR3 runs 19 residues. Germline V gene lookup returns CDR1 SNHLY and CDR2 FYNNEI. With 0 bases removed from V and 2 bases from J, the gap between germline ends came to 23 bases. The CDR3 bases are TGTGCCAGCAGTGAAGCGCTTCGGGTCCCGCGACAGAGAGCCTACGAGCAGTACTTC. Its translation is CASSEALRVPRQRAYEQYF.